This T cell receptor (beta chain) was obtained from a study of brain T cells in children with intractable seizures. Regarding the study as a whole: Viral specificity was inferred only from CDR3 similarity; HCMV serostatus was unknown.

Sequencing was limited to surgery cases with top T cell transcript signatures in brain tissue. Here immunoSEQ multiplex PCR was the method, and the copy in TCRdb shows in-frame clones only, minus some. The sample has approximately 77,000 clones, under 95% seen once. V lost 7 bases and J 3 bases, leaving 13 bases between the germline ends. The CDR3 is 13 residues long. Germline V gene sequence: CDR1 SGHRS, CDR2 YFSETQ. Turning to this clone: Antigen: not known.

The starting material was peripheral blood, obtained at surgery. The receptor was derived from a boy under three years old with tuberous sclerosis and intractable seizures. V gene TRBV5-1 combines with J gene TRBJ2-5; perhaps TRBD2 as D (5 bases). The CDR3: CASHRDRKETQYF. DNA for the CDR3: TGCGCCAGCCACCGGGATAGAAAAGAGACCCAGTACTTC.